This T cell receptor beta chain appears in the sequencing data of a study of shared clonotypes between healthy human individuals. Produced via immunoSEQ multiplex PCR; TCRdb's table is partial and in-frame only. The table has nearly 1 million clones, less than 85% seen once. The germline CDR1 and CDR2 sequences are SGHRS and YFSETQ. Losses at the gene ends were 1 base for V and 5 bases for J; bases not matched to a gene: 5. The length of the CDR3 is 15 residues. This sequence was found in a man between 18 and 35 years old in good health. The chain is built from TRBV5-1 and TRBJ2-1; 8 nucleotides agree with TRBD1. The sample taken for sequencing was memory CD4+ T cells sorted from blood. The subset: CD45RA-negative fraction. The CDR3 spells CASSLRDRLNNEQFF. The CDR3 nucleotides read TGCGCCAGCAGCTTGAGGGACAGGCTGAACAATGAGCAGTTCTTC.